This is a list of T cell receptor beta chains from one sample in a study of cytomegalovirus exposure and HLA in healthy donors. TCRdb's table, derived via immunoSEQ multiplex PCR, lists solely in-frame clones and lacks some. The data hold around 160,000 clones, with approximately 90% observed a single time. Sequenced sample: PBMCs. Source of these receptors: a man younger than 35 in good health and CMV-seronegative. The CDR3 runs from the conserved cysteine through the conserved F or W. A D gene is named only where the DNA matches it firmly. Rows may omit the clone size; those that give it use once, few, many or a size class.

clone size: .
D gene: TRBD1
J gene: TRBJ2-7
V gene: TRBV18
CDR3 DNA: TGTGCCAGCTCACCGTCAGGGACAGGGGCATGGGAGCAGTACTTC
CDR3 protein: CASSPSGTGAWEQYF

clone size: .
D gene: TRBD1
J gene: TRBJ1-1
V gene: TRBV11-2
CDR3 DNA: TGTGCCAGCAGCCCTGACAGGGTCGATAACACTGAAGCTTTCTTT
CDR3 protein: CASSPDRVDNTEAFF

clone size: .
D gene: .
J gene: TRBJ1-5
V gene: TRBV19
CDR3 DNA: TGTGCCAGTAGCTATAGCAATCAGCCCCAGCATTTT
CDR3 protein: CASSYSNQPQHF

clone size: .
D gene: .
J gene: TRBJ1-1
V gene: TRBV6-6
CDR3 DNA: TGTGCCAGCAGCACCCCTACAGGGTTTCGCACTGAAGCTTTCTTT
CDR3 protein: CASSTPTGFRTEAFF

clone size: once
D gene: TRBD1
J gene: TRBJ2-6
V gene: TRBV28
CDR3 DNA: TGTGCCACTTGGGACAGGGGGGTTGGGGCCAACGTCCTGACTTTC
CDR3 protein: CATWDRGVGANVLTF

clone size: .
D gene: .
J gene: TRBJ2-2
V gene: TRBV6-5
CDR3 DNA: TGTGCCAGCAGTCAACAGGGTGCCGGGGAGCTGTTTTTT
CDR3 protein: CASSQQGAGELFF

clone size: .
D gene: TRBD1
J gene: TRBJ1-6
V gene: TRBV11-1
CDR3 DNA: TGTGCCAGCAGCTTAAGCAGGGGGAATTCACCCCTCCACTTT
CDR3 protein: CASSLSRGNSPLHF

clone size: .
D gene: TRBD1
J gene: TRBJ1-4
V gene: TRBV29-1
CDR3 DNA: TGCAGCGTCTCGCAGGGGGCTGCTAATGAAAAACTGTTTTTT
CDR3 protein: CSVSQGAANEKLFF

clone size: once
D gene: .
J gene: TRBJ2-3
V gene: TRBV28
CDR3 DNA: TGTGCCAGCAGTTTAAGGCCGGGGTCGTCAGCGAACGTAGATACGCAGTATTTT
CDR3 protein: CASSLRPGSSANVDTQYF

clone size: .
D gene: .
J gene: TRBJ2-5
V gene: TRBV28
CDR3 DNA: TGTGCCAGCAGTTTGATGGGGGGCCAAGAGACCCAGTACTTC
CDR3 protein: CASSLMGGQETQYF

clone size: .
D gene: .
J gene: TRBJ2-1
V gene: TRBV7-9
CDR3 DNA: TGTGCCAGCATCCCCCCCCGGGACTTCGAAACCTACAATGAGCAGTTCTTC
CDR3 protein: CASIPPRDFETYNEQFF

clone size: .
D gene: .
J gene: TRBJ2-2
V gene: TRBV4-1
CDR3 DNA: TGCGCCAGCAGCCAGGATCGGCAGGCCACCGGGGAGCTGTTTTTT
CDR3 protein: CASSQDRQATGELFF

clone size: .
D gene: TRBD2
J gene: TRBJ2-5
V gene: TRBV6-1
CDR3 DNA: TGTGCCAGTCTCACTGACGGGGAGGGAGAGACCCAGTACTTC
CDR3 protein: CASLTDGEGETQYF

clone size: .
D gene: TRBD2
J gene: TRBJ2-5
V gene: TRBV4-2
CDR3 DNA: TGTGCCAGCAGCCAAGGAATACTAGCGGGGAACCAAGAGACCCAGTACTTC
CDR3 protein: CASSQGILAGNQETQYF

clone size: .
D gene: .
J gene: TRBJ1-4
V gene: TRBV7-2
CDR3 DNA: TGTGCCAGCAGCAACTGGGGGGGTGAAAAACTGTTTTTT
CDR3 protein: CASSNWGGEKLFF